A single sample is the source of the 26 T cell receptor beta chains below, sequenced in a study of T cells in Graves' hyperthyroidism and ophthalmopathy. Template material for amplifying TCR beta CDR3 regions consisted of RNA transcripts. When the TCR CDR3 underwent first-round RT-PCR, the HTBI primer set was used. Using its own MiXCR run on the multiplex PCR reads, TCRdb lists one record per CDR3 protein. The table records about 400,000 distinct CDR3 sequences, about 15% of them present only once. Sequencing was performed on blood. Receptor source: a woman under 40 with Graves' hyperthyroidism.

This clonotype was found a few times. The V call is TRBV4-1, the J call TRBJ2-7; TRBD2 aligns across 10 bases. This CDR3 has 18 amino acids. The germline gives CDR1 MGHRA, CDR2 YSYEKL. Trimming took 3 bases from V and 1 from J; bases not matched to a gene: 12. DNA for the CDR3: TGCGCCAGCAGCCAGGAGGCACGGGGTAGCGGGAGGTCCTACGAGCAGTACTTC. This translates into CASSQEARGSGRSYEQYF.

This clonotype was seen a few times. The chain combines TRBV7-9 with TRBJ1-2, with 7 positions matching TRBD1. This CDR3 has 14 amino acids. The germline gives CDR1 SEHNR, CDR2 FQNEAQ (reference sequence). Unmatched junction bases numbered 6, after V lost 5 bases and J lost 3 bases. CDR3 nucleotides: TGTGCCAGCAGCCCAGCAGGGGGTGACTATGGCTACACCTTC. Protein product: CASSPAGGDYGYTF. Filled out from reference TRBV7-9 and TRBJ1-2, the complete variable domain reads DTGVSQNPRHKITKRGQNVTFRCDPISEHNRLYWYRQTLGQGPEFLTYFQNEAQLEKSRLLSDRFSAERPKGSFSTLEIQRTEQGDSAMYLCASSPAGGDYGYTFGSGTRLTVV.

The chain recombines TRBV20-1 with TRBJ2-2; TRBD2 aligns across 9 bases. The CDR3 runs 15 residues. In germline, CDR1 is DFQATT, CDR2 SNEGSKA (reference sequence). Trimming took 2 bases from V and 4 from J; bases not matched to a gene: 5. The CDR3 region is CSARNSGSGTGELFF. CDR3 coding DNA: TGCAGTGCTAGAAATAGCGGGAGTGGCACCGGGGAGCTGTTTTTT.

This clonotype was observed at least ten times. V usage is TRBV20-1 and J usage is TRBJ2-7, with TRBD2 identical over 7 bases. With 0 bases clipped from V and 3 bases from J, the junction kept 2 bases outside the gene matches. The CDR3 is 13 amino acids. CDR1 and CDR2 from the germline V gene are DFQATT and SNEGSKA (reference sequence). The CDR3 region is CSAREPSGYEQYF. CDR3 nucleotide sequence: TGCAGTGCTAGAGAGCCTAGCGGCTACGAGCAGTACTTC.

This chain joins TRBV19 and TRBJ2-7; 8 bases are a match to TRBD1. The trim removed 4 bases at V and 5 bases at J, leaving 16 bases unmatched. CDR3 length equals 17 residues. Germline CDR1 is LNHDA and CDR2 is SQIVND (reference sequence). The chain's CDR3 is CASSRADRVGGPDEQYF. In DNA form, the CDR3 reads TGTGCCAGTAGTAGGGCGGACAGGGTCGGGGGTCCCGACGAGCAGTACTTC.

This chain joins TRBV5-1 and TRBJ1-3; no clear D gene. CDR3 length: 14 residues. V dropped 0 bases and J dropped 4 bases, with 8 bases sitting between them. Germline CDR1 SGHRS, CDR2 YFSETQ. The CDR3 reads CASSLDGFGNTIYF. For the CDR3, the DNA is TGCGCCAGCAGCTTGGACGGGTTCGGAAACACCATATATTTT.

This clonotype was counted many times. In DNA form, the CDR3 reads TGTGCCACCAGTGATTTCCTCGGTGAGCAGTTCTTC. Its protein is CATSDFLGEQFF. The chain combines TRBV24-1 with TRBJ2-1; D is ambiguous. V shed 1 base and J shed 9 bases, with 6 bases lying between them. This CDR3 region has 12 residues. CDR1 is KGHDR and CDR2 is SFDVKD in the germline V gene.

This clonotype has only a few counts. A junction boundary mismatches the germline segment, possibly from a read error. The chain combines TRBV7-7 with TRBJ2-1, with D hard to call. The CDR3 has 13 residues. Germline V gives CDR1 SSHAT, CDR2 FNYEAQ (reference sequence). The CDR3 nucleotides are TGTGCTAGCAGTCCCTCCGAGGACAATGAGCAGTTCTTC. Its translation: CASSPSEDNEQFF.

The V and J genes are TRBV27 and TRBJ2-1, with D uncertain. In germline, CDR1 is MNHEY, CDR2 SMNVEV (reference sequence). Trimming took 1 base from V and 5 from J, leaving 9 bases between them. The CDR3 totals 14 residues. This CDR3 reads CASSLFLGNNEQFF. DNA for the CDR3: TGTGCCAGCAGTTTATTCCTAGGAAACAATGAGCAGTTCTTC.

This clonotype came up many times. CDR3 protein: CASSLTSGGQTGPGNTIYF. The CDR3 DNA reads as TGTGCCAGCAGTTTAACGTCTGGAGGCCAGACAGGCCCTGGAAACACCATATATTTT. V is TRBV27 and J is TRBJ1-3, with a weak D call TRBD1 (6 bases). The CDR3 extends over 19 amino acids. V was cut by 2 bases and J by 2 bases, with 22 bases left in between. Germline V CDR1 and CDR2: MNHEY, SMNVEV (reference sequence).

This chain links TRBV2 with TRBJ2-3; D unresolved. The germline gives CDR1 SNHLY, CDR2 FYNNEI. CDR3 length: 12 amino acids. V lost 8 bases, J lost 3 bases, and 9 bases lay in between. The DNA of the CDR3 is TGTGCCAGCGACCCACGGACAGATACGCAGTATTTT. Its protein product is CASDPRTDTQYF.

Many counts were recorded for this clonotype. In DNA form, the CDR3 reads TGTGCCAGCAGTCCCCCGGGGGACTCCGAGCAGTACTTC. Protein: CASSPPGDSEQYF. The V gene is TRBV28, the J gene TRBJ2-7; D possibly corresponds to TRBD2 (6 bases). The CDR3 has 13 residues. Germline assignment: CDR1 MDHEN and CDR2 SYDVKM. V was cut by 5 bases and J by 6 bases, with 14 bases left in between.

The V and J genes are TRBV10-3 and TRBJ2-4; D is ambiguous. The germline gives CDR1 ENHRY, CDR2 SYGVKD. This CDR3 has 13 residues. Trimming stripped 11 bases from V and 0 bases from J, with 11 bases between. CDR3 amino acids: CASKTLAKNIQYF. As DNA, the CDR3 is TGTGCCTCCAAGACTCTAGCCAAAAACATTCAGTACTTC.

This sequence joins TRBV3-1 and TRBJ1-4; tentatively, D is TRBD1 (5 bases). Germline CDR1 is LGHDT and CDR2 is YNNKEL (reference sequence). This CDR3 region has 15 residues. The V gene lost 1 base and the J gene lost 5 bases, with 11 bases spanning the gap. CDR3 residues: CASSQAGRKNEKLFF. In nucleotides, the CDR3 is TGTGCCAGCAGCCAAGCGGGACGGAAAAATGAAAAACTGTTTTTT.

This clonotype was seen at least ten times. The rearrangement uses TRBV12-3 or TRBV12-4 and TRBJ2-2; 10 bases fit TRBD2. V trimming: 5 bases; J trimming: 7 bases; junction bases outside the gene matches: 19. This CDR3 is built from 19 residues. The CDR3 sequence: CASSRPGGASGSYGGELFF. Written as DNA, the CDR3 is TGTGCCAGCAGTCGCCCCGGGGGGGCTAGCGGGAGCTATGGCGGGGAGCTGTTTTTT.

This clonotype appeared a few times. This sequence joins TRBV27 and TRBJ1-2; D uncertain. The CDR3 has 13 amino acids. V lost 3 bases and J lost 2, with 7 bases in between. Germline V gene lookup returns CDR1 MNHEY and CDR2 SMNVEV (reference sequence). DNA of the CDR3: TGTGCCAGCAGTTTCGGGTTAAACTATGGCTACACCTTC. Protein product: CASSFGLNYGYTF.

The table lists this clonotype with many counts. V gene TRBV11-1 combines with J gene TRBJ2-1, with 12 bases fitting TRBD2. From germline, CDR1 is SGHAT and CDR2 FQDESV (reference sequence). With V trimmed by 6 bases and J by 12 bases, 6 bases remained unmatched. This CDR3 is built from 13 residues. This CDR3 reads CASRGLAGQGQFF. CDR3 in DNA: TGTGCCAGCAGAGGACTAGCGGGGCAGGGGCAGTTCTTC.

This clonotype was counted ten times or more. The V and J genes are TRBV6-2 or TRBV6-3 and TRBJ1-1, with unresolved D. V was shortened by 0 bases and J by 10 bases, with 15 bases between the two germline ends. CDR3 length: 14 amino acids. Per the germline V gene, CDR1 is MNHEY and CDR2 is SVGEGT. CDR3 bases: TGTGCCAGCAGTTACTCGCAGGCCGCGAGGGCAGCTTTCTTT. This encodes CASSYSQAARAAFF.

At least ten counts were recorded for this clonotype. This chain links TRBV7-9 with TRBJ2-3; D is undetermined. Trimming stripped 1 base from V and 6 bases from J, with 5 bases between. This CDR3 has 12 residues. Germline V gene lookup returns CDR1 SEHNR and CDR2 FQNEAQ (reference sequence). The CDR3 region has the DNA TGTGCCAGCAGCTTAGAATTTGATACGCAGTATTTT. It codes for CASSLEFDTQYF.

V and J are TRBV12-3 or TRBV12-4 and TRBJ1-6; possible D gene TRBD1, 5 bases. Trimming took off 6 bases at V and 7 bases at J, with 10 bases between the two ends. The CDR3 spans 13 residues. The CDR3 sequence is CASSPGANSPLHF. CDR3 bases: TGTGCCAGCAGCCCCGGGGCCAATTCACCCCTCCACTTT.

This clonotype is a singleton in its sample. The chain recombines TRBV2 with TRBJ2-3, with D maybe TRBD1 (5 bases). Germline V gives CDR1 SNHLY, CDR2 FYNNEI. Trimming removed 4 bases at V and 6 bases at J, with 17 bases between. The CDR3 length is 15 residues. CDR3 bases: TGTGCCAGCAGTGTAGTGGGGCCGCCTATGGATACGCAGTATTTT. It encodes CASSVVGPPMDTQYF.

This clonotype was detected a few times. The genes are TRBV27 and TRBJ2-7; 12 bases agree with TRBD1. From germline, CDR1 is MNHEY and CDR2 SMNVEV (reference sequence). The CDR3 is 14 amino acids. V was pared by 6 bases and J by 4 bases, with 4 bases of the junction left unmatched. CDR3 coding DNA: TGTGCCAGCAGACGGGACAGGGGGCTATACGAGCAGTACTTC. Translation gives CASRRDRGLYEQYF.

This clonotype occurred many times. The gene calls are TRBV7-9 and TRBJ2-7; D call uncertain. The ends were cut back, 5 bases at V and 2 bases at J, with 16 bases in the middle. CDR1 SEHNR and CDR2 FQNEAQ come from the germline V gene (reference sequence). The CDR3 runs 15 residues. CDR3 nucleotide sequence: TGTGCCAGCAGCGCTAGGTTGGCGGATGCCTACGAGCAGTACTTC. Protein: CASSARLADAYEQYF.

This clonotype was recorded at least ten times. The gene calls are TRBV30 and TRBJ2-7; the match to TRBD1 covers 12 bases. The V gene end was trimmed by 2 bases and the J gene end by 6 bases; junction bases not matched to a gene: 8. In germline, CDR1 is GTSNPN, CDR2 SVGIG (reference sequence). The CDR3 covers 15 residues. CDR3 sequence (DNA): TGTGCCTGGAGTTGGGGACAGGGGGCTAAAGCCGAGCAGTACTTC. Its protein product is CAWSWGQGAKAEQYF. Supplemented by reference TRBV30 and TRBJ2-7, the full variable domain reads SQTIHQWPATLVQPVGSPLSLECTVEGTSNPNLYWYRQAAGRGLQLLFYSVGIGQISSEVPQNLSASRPQDRQFILSSKKLLLSDSGFYLCAWSWGQGAKAEQYFGPGTRLTVT.

The chain employs TRBV5-1 and TRBJ2-1, with D possibly called TRBD1 or TRBD2 (5 bases each). The CDR3 sequence is 15 residues long. Trimming took off 0 bases at V and 5 bases at J, with 12 bases between the two ends. Germline V gene data show CDR1 as SGHRS and CDR2 as YFSETQ. The chain's CDR3 is CASSLDGRDHNEQFF. Here the CDR3 DNA reads TGCGCCAGCAGCTTGGATGGCAGGGACCACAATGAGCAGTTCTTC.

The CDR3 DNA sequence: TGTGCCAGCAGTGTGGGACAGATAAACACCATATATTTT. Its translation: CASSVGQINTIYF. This chain uses TRBV2 with TRBJ1-3; TRBD1 matches 7 bases. The CDR3 extends over 13 amino acids. Germline trimming cut 4 bases from V and 6 bases from J; bases unmatched to any gene: 3. Germline V gene sequence: CDR1 SNHLY, CDR2 FYNNEI.